This paragraph reports one T cell receptor beta chain. Its antigen is as yet unknown. This specimen belongs to a study of identical twins. cDNA molecules carried unique molecular identifiers, and template switching added a universal primer site. One entry per CDR3 protein, called by TCRdb with MiXCR from the 5' RACE reads. This sample carries 450,000 to 600,000 distinct CDR3 sequences, approximately 20% of them seen once, and the ten largest clones take approximately 0.48%. General observations from the study: Twin pairs had excess sharing that was weaker in beta out-of-frame sequences.

Germline V gene sequence: CDR1 DFQATT, CDR2 SNEGSKA (reference sequence). The CDR3 spans 18 residues. V was clipped by 5 bases and J by 7 bases, with 30 bases between them. A further study also used this sample, focusing on yellow fever vaccine responses in identical twins.

The rearrangement joins TRBV20-1 to TRBJ2-1; the D gene is possibly TRBD2 (6 bases). The source is a woman aged 18-30 years in good health. The sample consisted of CD4+ T cells sorted from blood. CDR3 sequence (DNA): TGCAGTGCTCTTACCCGAGGTCTCGTTGGGGTCGGGGGTAATGAGCAGTTCTTC. Its translation is CSALTRGLVGVGGNEQFF.